The count of the clone carrying this T cell receptor (beta chain) is one. These data originate in a study of blood T cell repertoires in COVID-19. Study at large: Acute-phase and convalescent COVID-19 samples originated in the United States, Italy and Spain. From T cells, B-cell-depleted T cells, or PBMCs came the material, which was cDNA or gDNA.

Enrolment of Seattle patients took place during active infection, and they were followed longitudinally. How the authors handled the data: Estimation of nucleated cell counts relied on the amplification of reference gene primers. Sequenced by immunoSEQ multiplex PCR; TCRdb stores in-frame clones only, minus some. V, J and clone size are taken as reported in that table, and D and trimming were inferred from the DNA itself. Of about 270,000 clones in the sample, 86% were seen once. The sequence derives from an elderly woman with COVID-19, enrolled during active disease. Sequencing was carried out using peripheral blood.

As DNA, the CDR3 is TGTGCCATCACCGATTCCGGGACAGGTGGCTATGGCTACACCTTC. Translation gives CAITDSGTGGYGYTF. The rearrangement joins TRBV10-3 to TRBJ1-2; 8 nucleotides line up with TRBD1. This CDR3 is 15 amino acids long. After removal of 7 bases from V and 4 bases from J, the junction contained 11 bases not matched to a gene. Germline V lookup: CDR1 ENHRY, CDR2 SYGVKD.